The rows below give T cell receptor beta chains drawn from one sample of a study of cytomegalovirus exposure and HLA in healthy donors. Sequenced by immunoSEQ multiplex PCR; TCRdb stores in-frame clones only, minus some. In the table there are roughly 110,000 clones, approximately 80% of which are singletons. The material sequenced was PBMCs. These receptors all come from a man over 45 in good health and CMV-seronegative. Both conserved end residues are part of each CDR3. Fields, in order: J gene, D gene, clone size, V gene, CDR3 protein, CDR3 DNA. D genes are given only for firm matches. Clone size appears in some rows only: once, few, many, or a class for an expanded clone.

j_gene: TRBJ1-1
d_gene: .
abundance: once
v_gene: TRBV2
CDR3aa: CASSEADYAEAFF
CDR3nt: TGTGCCAGCAGTGAGGCGGACTACGCTGAAGCTTTCTTT

j_gene: TRBJ2-1
d_gene: .
abundance: .
v_gene: TRBV2
CDR3aa: CASSIGGLTEQFF
CDR3nt: TGTGCCAGCAGCATCGGAGGATTGACTGAGCAGTTCTTC

j_gene: TRBJ1-2
d_gene: .
abundance: .
v_gene: TRBV4-2
CDR3aa: CASSQGGAGYTF
CDR3nt: TGTGCCAGCAGCCAAGGAGGAGCAGGCTACACCTTC

j_gene: TRBJ2-5
d_gene: .
abundance: .
v_gene: TRBV7-8
CDR3aa: CASSSQSRGETQYF
CDR3nt: TGTGCCAGCAGCTCGCAATCGAGAGGGGAGACCCAGTACTTC

j_gene: TRBJ1-2
d_gene: TRBD1
abundance: .
v_gene: TRBV27
CDR3aa: CASSFGTAANQRGYTF
CDR3nt: TGTGCCAGCAGTTTTGGGACAGCGGCAAACCAGCGGGGCTACACCTTC

j_gene: TRBJ2-1
d_gene: TRBD2
abundance: .
v_gene: TRBV5-1
CDR3aa: CASSLNPLAGGHNEQFF
CDR3nt: TGCGCCAGCAGCTTGAATCCACTAGCGGGGGGCCACAATGAGCAGTTCTTC

j_gene: TRBJ1-1
d_gene: TRBD1
abundance: .
v_gene: TRBV7-9
CDR3aa: CASPTGAGTEAFF
CDR3nt: TGTGCCAGCCCTACAGGGGCCGGGACTGAAGCTTTCTTT

j_gene: TRBJ1-2
d_gene: .
abundance: .
v_gene: TRBV6-5
CDR3aa: CASSPGQPFYGYTF
CDR3nt: TGTGCCAGCAGCCCCGGACAGCCCTTCTATGGCTACACCTTC

j_gene: TRBJ2-1
d_gene: .
abundance: .
v_gene: TRBV27
CDR3aa: CASSLAGLVNEQFF
CDR3nt: TGTGCCAGCAGTTTAGCAGGGTTAGTCAATGAGCAGTTCTTC

j_gene: TRBJ1-1
d_gene: .
abundance: once
v_gene: TRBV7-9
CDR3aa: CASRGYTEAFF
CDR3nt: TGTGCCAGCCGGGGTTACACTGAAGCTTTCTTT

j_gene: TRBJ1-5
d_gene: .
abundance: .
v_gene: TRBV2
CDR3aa: CASSGTVNQPQHF
CDR3nt: TGTGCCAGCAGTGGGACAGTCAATCAGCCCCAGCATTTT

j_gene: TRBJ1-6
d_gene: .
abundance: once
v_gene: TRBV11-2
CDR3aa: CASSYRSPGSGNSPLHF
CDR3nt: TGTGCCAGCAGCTACCGGTCCCCAGGGTCTGGTAATTCACCCCTCCACTTT

j_gene: TRBJ1-1
d_gene: .
abundance: few
v_gene: TRBV7-3
CDR3aa: CASSPVREAEAFF
CDR3nt: TGTGCCAGCAGCCCGGTACGAGAGGCTGAAGCTTTCTTT

j_gene: TRBJ2-7
d_gene: TRBD1
abundance: .
v_gene: TRBV6-1
CDR3aa: CASSELPGTGGRYEQYF
CDR3nt: TGTGCCAGCAGTGAGCTTCCCGGGACAGGGGGCCGATACGAGCAGTACTTC

j_gene: TRBJ2-1
d_gene: .
abundance: .
v_gene: TRBV5-6
CDR3aa: CASSLSREQFF
CDR3nt: TGTGCCAGCAGCTTGAGCAGGGAGCAGTTCTTC

j_gene: TRBJ2-3
d_gene: .
abundance: .
v_gene: TRBV9
CDR3aa: CASSVVGGGTDTQYF
CDR3nt: TGTGCCAGCAGCGTAGTAGGGGGTGGCACAGATACGCAGTATTTT

j_gene: TRBJ2-2
d_gene: .
abundance: .
v_gene: TRBV10-3
CDR3aa: CAISVDSANTGELFF
CDR3nt: TGTGCCATCAGTGTGGACAGTGCGAACACCGGGGAGCTGTTTTTT

j_gene: TRBJ2-3
d_gene: TRBD2
abundance: .
v_gene: TRBV5-1
CDR3aa: CASSPDLAGAADTQYF
CDR3nt: TGCGCCAGCAGCCCCGACCTAGCGGGGGCTGCAGATACGCAGTATTTT

j_gene: TRBJ1-6
d_gene: .
abundance: once
v_gene: TRBV6-5
CDR3aa: CASSSPGLYSPLHF
CDR3nt: TGTGCCAGCAGTTCCCCGGGACTCTATTCACCCCTCCACTTT

j_gene: TRBJ2-2
d_gene: TRBD1
abundance: .
v_gene: TRBV19
CDR3aa: CASSIGTGGTGELFF
CDR3nt: TGTGCCAGTAGTATCGGGACAGGAGGCACCGGGGAGCTGTTTTTT

j_gene: TRBJ2-3
d_gene: TRBD2
abundance: .
v_gene: TRBV9
CDR3aa: CASSLSSGGIGTQYF
CDR3nt: TGTGCCAGCAGCCTGAGCAGCGGGGGGATCGGTACGCAGTATTTT

j_gene: TRBJ1-2
d_gene: TRBD1
abundance: .
v_gene: TRBV5-1
CDR3aa: CASSLADRADGYTF
CDR3nt: TGCGCCAGCAGCTTGGCGGACAGGGCTGATGGCTACACCTTC

j_gene: TRBJ1-1
d_gene: TRBD1
abundance: .
v_gene: TRBV5-1
CDR3aa: CASSPDRGRNTEAFF
CDR3nt: TGCGCCAGCAGCCCAGACAGGGGCAGGAACACTGAAGCTTTCTTT

j_gene: TRBJ2-1
d_gene: .
abundance: .
v_gene: TRBV29-1
CDR3aa: CSVGRGDGDEQFF
CDR3nt: TGCAGCGTCGGCCGCGGGGACGGGGATGAGCAGTTCTTC

j_gene: TRBJ2-5
d_gene: .
abundance: .
v_gene: TRBV7-2
CDR3aa: CASSFRGETQYF
CDR3nt: TGTGCCAGCAGCTTTAGAGGGGAGACCCAGTACTTC

j_gene: TRBJ1-2
d_gene: .
abundance: .
v_gene: TRBV18
CDR3aa: CASSPDSGSYGYTF
CDR3nt: TGTGCCAGCTCACCGGACAGCGGATCCTATGGCTACACCTTC

j_gene: TRBJ2-5
d_gene: .
abundance: .
v_gene: TRBV4-1
CDR3aa: CASSQASGRYQETQYF
CDR3nt: TGCGCCAGCAGCCAAGCAAGCGGGCGGTACCAAGAGACCCAGTACTTC

j_gene: TRBJ1-1
d_gene: .
abundance: .
v_gene: TRBV4-2
CDR3aa: CASSPMQENTEAFF
CDR3nt: TGTGCCAGCAGCCCAATGCAGGAGAACACTGAAGCTTTCTTT

j_gene: TRBJ1-6
d_gene: .
abundance: .
v_gene: TRBV19
CDR3aa: CASSPGHSRNNSPLHF
CDR3nt: TGTGCCAGTAGCCCGGGACACTCCCGAAATAATTCACCCCTCCACTTT

j_gene: TRBJ1-3
d_gene: .
abundance: .
v_gene: TRBV5-1
CDR3aa: CASSWGDSGNTIYF
CDR3nt: TGCGCCAGCAGCTGGGGAGACTCTGGAAACACCATATATTTT

j_gene: TRBJ1-2
d_gene: .
abundance: few
v_gene: TRBV4-1
CDR3aa: CASSQDRGFGYGYTF
CDR3nt: TGCGCCAGCAGCCAAGATCGAGGGTTCGGCTATGGCTACACCTTC

j_gene: TRBJ2-1
d_gene: .
abundance: .
v_gene: TRBV5-1
CDR3aa: CASSLEPSSYNEQFF
CDR3nt: TGCGCCAGCAGCTTAGAACCTAGCTCCTACAATGAGCAGTTCTTC

j_gene: TRBJ1-5
d_gene: .
abundance: .
v_gene: TRBV2
CDR3aa: CAQHHEGGTRVLYQPQHF
CDR3nt: TGTGCCCAACACCACGAGGGGGGGACGAGGGTTCTTTATCAGCCCCAGCATTTT

j_gene: TRBJ1-3
d_gene: .
abundance: .
v_gene: TRBV29-1
CDR3aa: CSVEESGGNTIYF
CDR3nt: TGCAGCGTGGAGGAGTCGGGAGGAAACACCATATATTTT

j_gene: TRBJ1-6
d_gene: .
abundance: .
v_gene: TRBV21-1
CDR3aa: CATPLVREYRAPYNSPLHF
CDR3nt: TGTGCCACCCCGTTAGTCAGAGAATACAGGGCCCCTTATAATTCACCCCTCCACTTT

j_gene: TRBJ2-2
d_gene: .
abundance: .
v_gene: TRBV5-5
CDR3aa: CASSLPGVVTGELFF
CDR3nt: TGTGCCAGCAGCTTGCCCGGGGTTGTCACCGGGGAGCTGTTTTTT

j_gene: TRBJ1-3
d_gene: .
abundance: .
v_gene: TRBV4-1
CDR3aa: CASSLSGGTIYF
CDR3nt: TGCGCCAGCAGCCTATCAGGAGGCACCATATATTTT

j_gene: TRBJ2-7
d_gene: TRBD2
abundance: .
v_gene: TRBV7-2
CDR3aa: CASSTAERGGIGQYF
CDR3nt: TGTGCCAGCAGCACGGCCGAGCGGGGGGGAATAGGGCAGTACTTC

j_gene: TRBJ2-5
d_gene: .
abundance: .
v_gene: TRBV5-4
CDR3aa: CASKAGAMEETQYF
CDR3nt: TGTGCCAGCAAGGCGGGGGCGATGGAAGAGACCCAGTACTTC

j_gene: TRBJ2-1
d_gene: TRBD1
abundance: once
v_gene: TRBV15
CDR3aa: CATSRPGGSYNEQFF
CDR3nt: TGTGCCACCAGCAGGCCAGGGGGCTCCTACAATGAGCAGTTCTTC

j_gene: TRBJ2-3
d_gene: .
abundance: .
v_gene: TRBV28
CDR3aa: CASSPPVTDTQYF
CDR3nt: TGTGCCAGCAGTCCCCCCGTCACAGATACGCAGTATTTT